These T cell receptor beta chains were read from a single sample in a study of blood T cell repertoires in COVID-19. Sequencing used immunoSEQ multiplex PCR; TCRdb keeps in-frame clones, though not all of them. The sample lists 90,000 to 120,000 clones; 75% to 95% were seen once. The specimen sequenced was peripheral blood. The source is a human donor in a cohort sampled during active COVID-19. The CDR3 runs from the conserved cysteine through the conserved F or W. Fields, in order: J gene, V gene, D gene, clone size, CDR3 DNA, CDR3 protein. The D gene is left open where the match is weak. For some rows the clone size is stated as once, few or many, or as a class when expanded; others skip it.

TRBJ1-2,TRBV5-1,TRBD1,-,TGCGCCAGCAGCTGGACAGGCCCCCCTACGGATGGCTACACCTTC,CASSWTGPPTDGYTF
TRBJ1-1,TRBV7-2,TRBD1,-,TGTGCCAGCAGCTTACAGGGGGGCCTCAACACTGAAGCTTTCTTT,CASSLQGGLNTEAFF
TRBJ2-7,TRBV7-2,-,-,TGTGCCAGCAGCACCCGGGACACTATATACGAGCAGTACTTC,CASSTRDTIYEQYF
TRBJ1-2,TRBV7-9,-,-,TGTGCCAGCAGCCCGACGCTACTGACAGGTCTATCCTATGGCTACACCTTC,CASSPTLLTGLSYGYTF
TRBJ2-5,TRBV7-9,-,few,TGTGCCAGCAGCTTAGGATCACTCGGGGAGACCCAGTACTTC,CASSLGSLGETQYF
TRBJ2-1,TRBV9,TRBD2,-,TGTGCCAGCAGCCCTCCGGGACTAGCGGGGGAGCAGTTCTTC,CASSPPGLAGEQFF
TRBJ1-2,TRBV3-1/TRBV3-2,TRBD1,-,TGTGCCAGCAGCCAAGGTACGATAACAGGGGCGAACTATGGCTACACCTTC,CASSQGTITGANYGYTF
TRBJ1-2,TRBV2,-,-,TGTGCCGCGACTTCGGGTGGCTACACCTTC,CAATSGGYTF
TRBJ2-1,TRBV4-1,-,-,TGCGCCAGCAGCCAAAGGTTTGCGGGCAATGAGCAGTTCTTC,CASSQRFAGNEQFF
TRBJ2-7,TRBV19,TRBD2,-,TGTGCCAGTAGTATCGCCGGGAGGGTCTACGAGCAGTACTTC,CASSIAGRVYEQYF
TRBJ2-5,TRBV7-2,-,-,TGTGCCAGCAGCGGAGACGGGAATCAAGAGACCCAGTACTTC,CASSGDGNQETQYF
TRBJ1-1,TRBV19,-,-,TGTGCCAGTAGTTGGGGCAACCTGAACACTGAAGCTTTCTTT,CASSWGNLNTEAFF
TRBJ2-5,TRBV7-9,-,-,TGTGCCAGCCTTAGGGAGGTGGCTTCGGAGACCCAGTACTTC,CASLREVASETQYF
TRBJ2-3,TRBV6-5,TRBD2,-,TGTGCCAGCAGTTACTTAATAGCGGGGGGGCCAGATACGCAGTATTTT,CASSYLIAGGPDTQYF
TRBJ1-2,TRBV4-3,TRBD1,-,TGCGCCAGCAGTCCCAGGACAGGGTCATCCTACTATGGCTACACCTTC,CASSPRTGSSYYGYTF
TRBJ1-1,TRBV6-2/TRBV6-3,-,-,TGTGCCAGCAGTACAGGGTTGAACACTGAAGCTTTCTTT,CASSTGLNTEAFF
TRBJ2-6,TRBV6-5,-,-,TGTGCCAGCAGTTTGGGAGCGGAGTCTGGGGCCAACGTCCTGACTTTC,CASSLGAESGANVLTF
TRBJ2-3,TRBV28,-,-,TGTGCCAGCAGTCCGTCCTCCGAGGATACGCAGTATTTT,CASSPSSEDTQYF
TRBJ2-2,TRBV19,-,-,TGTGCCAGTAGTTTCCCAGGAGGACGGAACACCGGGGAGCTGTTTTTT,CASSFPGGRNTGELFF
TRBJ2-7,TRBV5-4,TRBD1,-,TGTGCCACGACAGGGGGAACGGGGTCCTACGAGCAGTACTTC,CATTGGTGSYEQYF
TRBJ1-3,TRBV4-2,-,-,TGTGCCAGCAGCCAACGTCGGGGGACTGGAAACACCATATATTTT,CASSQRRGTGNTIYF
TRBJ2-2,TRBV14,-,-,TGTGCCAGCAGCCCTCTTCCCGGTCGGGAGCTGTTTTTT,CASSPLPGRELFF
TRBJ1-2,TRBV6-5,-,-,TGTGCCAGCAGCACAGGGACCTATGGCTACACCTTC,CASSTGTYGYTF
TRBJ1-1,TRBV18,-,-,TGTGCCAGCTCACCCCAGGGGAACACTGAAGCTTTCTTT,CASSPQGNTEAFF
TRBJ2-7,TRBV6-5,-,-,TGTGCCAGCAGTTACTCGTTGTCACTTACTCCGTACGAGCAGTACTTC,CASSYSLSLTPYEQYF
TRBJ2-7,TRBV18,TRBD2,-,TGTGCCAGCTCACCATCCCTAGCGGCCGAGCAGTACTTC,CASSPSLAAEQYF
TRBJ2-7,TRBV19,TRBD1,once,TGTGCCAGTAGTATAGGGACAGGGGGCTCCGAGCAGTACTTC,CASSIGTGGSEQYF
TRBJ1-4,TRBV7-9,-,-,TGTGCCAGCCGGGGGGGCACTAATGAAAAACTGTTTTTT,CASRGGTNEKLFF
TRBJ2-1,TRBV19,TRBD2,-,TGTGCCAGCACTCCCCCTGGCGGGAGACACTACAATGAGCAGTTCTTC,CASTPPGGRHYNEQFF
TRBJ2-5,TRBV7-9,-,-,TGTGCCAGCAGCTCCGATCAGGGGAAGGTGGGTTCGGTATCAGAGACCCAGTACTTC,CASSSDQGKVGSVSETQYF
TRBJ1-1,TRBV5-1,-,-,TGCGCCAGCAGACCCGACACTCACACTGAAGCTTTCTTT,CASRPDTHTEAFF
TRBJ1-2,TRBV9,-,once,TGTGCCAGCAGCGTAGGTCAGGTTCCCTATGGCTACACCTTC,CASSVGQVPYGYTF
TRBJ1-1,TRBV28,TRBD1,-,TGTGCCAGCGGGCGACAGGGCTGGATGGGGAACACTGAAGCTTTCTTT,CASGRQGWMGNTEAFF
TRBJ2-2,TRBV4-3,-,-,TGCGCCAGCAGCAACCGGGACTCTCACACCGGGGAGCTGTTTTTT,CASSNRDSHTGELFF
TRBJ2-1,TRBV15,TRBD1,-,TGTGCCACCTCAAGGGGACAGGCATACTACAATGAGCAGTTCTTC,CATSRGQAYYNEQFF
TRBJ2-3,TRBV6-4,TRBD2,-,TGTGCCAGCAGTGAAAGCGGGGGGGCAGATACGCAGTATTTT,CASSESGGADTQYF
TRBJ1-2,TRBV2,-,-,TGTGCCAGCAGGGGCCCCACGGGAGGCTACACCTTC,CASRGPTGGYTF
TRBJ1-2,TRBV6-5,-,-,TGTGCCAGCAGCTTAATACAGGGATCTTACTATGGCTACACCTTC,CASSLIQGSYYGYTF
TRBJ2-4,TRBV13,-,-,TGTGCCAGCAGCTTATCCGGAAACATTCAGTACTTC,CASSLSGNIQYF
TRBJ1-4,TRBV3-1/TRBV3-2,-,-,TGTGCCAGCAGCCACACTGAGGGGGAGATGGATGAAAAACTGTTTTTT,CASSHTEGEMDEKLFF
TRBJ2-1,TRBV7-9,-,-,TGTGCCAGCAGCTTAAATACAGGGTCCTACAATGAGCAGTTCTTC,CASSLNTGSYNEQFF
TRBJ2-1,TRBV7-2,TRBD2,-,TGTGCCAGCAGCTTAGCGGCTAGCGGGGGGGATGTCCTTCTCAGGCAGTTCTTC,CASSLAASGGDVLLRQFF
TRBJ1-5,TRBV5-7,-,-,TGTGCCAGCAGCTTGTCGCCAGGGGAGAACCAGCCCCAGCATTTT,CASSLSPGENQPQHF
TRBJ2-7,TRBV2,-,-,TGTGCCAGCACAGGGAACTACGAGCAGTACTTC,CASTGNYEQYF
TRBJ1-2,TRBV30,-,once,TGTGCCTGGAGTGTACTCCTCTATGGCTACACCTTC,CAWSVLLYGYTF
TRBJ1-1,TRBV6-6,-,-,TGTGCCAGCAGTTACCGGGCAGGGTATGTGAACACTGAAGCTTTCTTT,CASSYRAGYVNTEAFF
TRBJ2-7,TRBV10-2,TRBD2,-,TGCGCCAGCATCACCCACGGCTCTAGCGGGGGAAACGAGCAGTACTTC,CASITHGSSGGNEQYF
TRBJ2-7,TRBV5-6,TRBD1,-,TGTGCCAGCAGCATCATCGGGACAGGGGACGAGCAGTACTTC,CASSIIGTGDEQYF
TRBJ2-2,TRBV19,-,-,TGTGCCAGCACTAGTTTGGTCGGGGAGCTGTTTTTT,CASTSLVGELFF
TRBJ2-7,TRBV28,TRBD1,-,TGTGCCAGCAGTTTACGACTCAAGGGTGGGCAGGGGGACTACGAGCAGTACTTC,CASSLRLKGGQGDYEQYF
TRBJ2-7,TRBV13,TRBD2,-,TGTGCCAGCAGCTTATTGAGACTAGCGGGAGGTTGGGAGCAGTACTTC,CASSLLRLAGGWEQYF
TRBJ1-5,TRBV11-1,TRBD1,-,TGTGCCAGCAGCTTGACAGGGGCCAATCAGCCCCAGCATTTT,CASSLTGANQPQHF
TRBJ1-2,TRBV5-4,TRBD1,-,TGTGCCAGCAGCCGGGGACAGGGCTATGGCTACACCTTC,CASSRGQGYGYTF